This TCR beta chain comes out of a study of T cell responses to AZD1222 COVID-19 vaccine. Study findings and constraints: A rise in Spike-specific TCR breadth and depth followed two AZD1222 doses. Donors were largely white British and mainly female; clonal diversity was possibly underestimated. Regions 160-218 and 743-854 held dominance among vaccine-associated CD4 TCRs, which spanned spike.

Produced via immunoSEQ multiplex PCR; TCRdb's table is partial and in-frame only. This table has about 140,000 clones, roughly nine tenths appearing once. A remark on this clone: Its antigen is unknown.

CDR3 size: 14 residues. CDR1 and CDR2 from the germline V gene are SGHTA and FQGNSA. Trimming left V 5 bases short and J 4 bases short, with 14 bases between. Pooling covered second doses at about 4 or about 12 weeks. The sequencing used peripheral blood, collected 28 days after the second AZD1222 dose. This TCR derives from an adult who received the AZD1222 COVID-19 vaccine. The chain recombines TRBV7-2 with TRBJ1-2; D might be TRBD1 (6 bases). The chain's CDR3 is CASSPTARGYGYTF. CDR3 bases: TGTGCCAGCAGCCCGACAGCCAGGGGCTATGGCTACACCTTC.